The source of this T cell receptor beta chain is a study of cytomegalovirus exposure and HLA in healthy donors. PCR employed 60 Vbeta and 13 Jbeta primers. Assay used: immunoSEQ multiplex PCR; TCRdb lists only in-frame clones, some missing. The repertoire includes about 150,000 clones, around 75% of them detected once, and less than 8.5% sits in the top ten. CDR3 length equals 13 residues. V dropped 1 base and J dropped 3 bases, with 5 bases sitting between them. Germline values: CDR1 SGHNT, CDR2 YYREEE (reference sequence). With regard to this clone: Its antigen remains unknown.

Regarding the study as a whole: Specificity for CMV antigens was confirmed in vitro for three of the CMV-associated chains. There were some V segments, including TRBV6-2 and TRBV6-3, excluded as indistinguishable. A later analysis reportedly found that, within productive TCRs, an Asian-associated ancestry cluster had fewer N-insertions than the mean observed across the approximately 670 donors.

The specimen sequenced was PBMCs. The chain uses TRBV5-4 and TRBJ1-5; D is unresolved. This receptor was obtained from a young man in good health and CMV-seropositive. The CDR3 bases are TGTGCCAGCAGCTTGCTCCCCAATCAGCCCCAGCATTTT. Translating it yields CASSLLPNQPQHF.